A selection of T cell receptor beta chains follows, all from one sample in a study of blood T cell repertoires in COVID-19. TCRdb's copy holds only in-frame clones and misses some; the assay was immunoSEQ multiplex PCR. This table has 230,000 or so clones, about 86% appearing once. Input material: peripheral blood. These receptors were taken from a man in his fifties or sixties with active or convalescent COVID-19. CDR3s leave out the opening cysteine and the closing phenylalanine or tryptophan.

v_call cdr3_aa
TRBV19 ASSDGGQGWSGAQH
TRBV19 ASSRDRLNGYT
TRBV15 ATSRDLTATNEKLF
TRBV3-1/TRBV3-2 ASQGQGPHEQY
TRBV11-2 ASSGNSGGIEETQY
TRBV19 ASSLQGRSEKLF
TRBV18 ASSPLRVRETQY
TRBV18 ASSPDRVGEQF
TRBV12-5 ASGFDGIPYEQY
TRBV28 ASSSTYRLTTKKLF
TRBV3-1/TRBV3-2 ASSQGTANYGYT
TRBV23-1 ASSQRTGGPYEQY
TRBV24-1 ATSDPTGYGTDTQY